The clone carrying this TCR beta chain has at least ten counts. What it binds is unknown. This specimen comes from a study of human T cells and chemical hapten exposure. In the source study's methods: Sampled TCR counts reached a median of approximately 94,000 per sample, with values ranging from roughly 20,000 to 750,000. One entry per CDR3 protein results from TCRdb running MiXCR on the RACE reads. The V and J calls, along with clone size, are taken from TCRdb and not from the paper's own processing. The sample yields 300,000 to 450,000 distinct CDR3 sequences, roughly 4.8% seen once. From germline, CDR1 is LGHNA and CDR2 YNFKEQ. V was shortened by 4 bases and J by 5 bases, with 12 bases between the two germline ends. The CDR3 runs 13 residues. Study results and limitations: Sensitizing to DPC left TCRs with a frequency above 1 in 1000 unaltered.

The time point is: patch test 1, 2 weeks after DPC sensitization. Treatment in this sample: therapeutic diphenylcyclopropenone sensitization with weekly scalp DPC. The rearrangement links TRBV4-2 to TRBJ2-7; weak D call: TRBD1 (5 bases). The TCR was taken from a woman aged 50 to 60 with alopecia areata. Some clones in this sample may be carry-over from other donors' samples. The starting material was whole blood, obtained in connection with sensitization to the hapten diphenylcyclopropenone (DPC). CDR3 region: CASSPKPRDEQYF. The CDR3 DNA is TGTGCCAGCAGCCCTAAACCCAGGGACGAGCAGTACTTC.